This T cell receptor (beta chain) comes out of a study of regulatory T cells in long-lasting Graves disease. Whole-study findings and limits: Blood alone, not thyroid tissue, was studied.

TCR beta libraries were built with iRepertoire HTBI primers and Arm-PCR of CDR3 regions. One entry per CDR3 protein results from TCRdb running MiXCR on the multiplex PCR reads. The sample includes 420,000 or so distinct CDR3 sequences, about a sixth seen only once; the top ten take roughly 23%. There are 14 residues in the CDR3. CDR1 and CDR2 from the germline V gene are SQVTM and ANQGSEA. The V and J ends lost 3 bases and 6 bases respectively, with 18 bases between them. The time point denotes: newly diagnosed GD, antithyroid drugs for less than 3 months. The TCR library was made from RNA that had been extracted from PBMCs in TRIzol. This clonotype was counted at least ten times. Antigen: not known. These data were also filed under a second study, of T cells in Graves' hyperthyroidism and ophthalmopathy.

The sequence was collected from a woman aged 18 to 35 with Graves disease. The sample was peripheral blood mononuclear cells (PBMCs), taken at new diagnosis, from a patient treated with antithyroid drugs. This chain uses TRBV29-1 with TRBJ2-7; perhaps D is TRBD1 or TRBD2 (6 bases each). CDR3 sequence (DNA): TGCAGCGTTGACGGCACGGGAGTAGGGGGCGAGCAGTACTTC. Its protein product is CSVDGTGVGGEQYF.